Sequencing of this TCR beta chain was carried out in a study of shared T cell receptors in the human thymus. CDR3 length: 17 amino acids. Germline loops: CDR1 SGHTA, CDR2 FQGNSA. V was trimmed by 4 bases and J by 2 bases, leaving 18 bases between them. TCRdb's copy holds only in-frame clones and misses some; the assay was immunoSEQ multiplex PCR. The sample has some 720,000 clones; 88% are singletons. The same data also went into a second study, on human thymus T cells. From that paper: Thymic and blood repertoires appeared to show biased V and J gene usage.

Material: thymocytes. This sequence originates from a boy in the first two years of life with a congenital heart defect. The gene calls are TRBV7-2 and TRBJ1-5; weak D call: TRBD1 (5 bases). CDR3 loop: CASSSGLSREGNQPQHF. The CDR3 DNA sequence: TGTGCCAGCAGCTCCGGGCTGTCCAGGGAGGGCAATCAGCCCCAGCATTTT.